The TCR beta chain under discussion was sequenced for a study of blood T cells in healthy people across ages. As for the study in general: Roughly one uniquely barcoded beta molecule per two T cells was captured.

Notes on the study in general: Measured against age, TCR beta diversity per million T cells decreased in a roughly linear manner.

This CDR3 is built from 13 residues. CDR1 and CDR2 from the germline V gene are DFQATT and SNEGSKA (reference sequence). A J-beta primer mix and a sample-barcoded 5' primer were used in a second PCR of roughly 7 to 12 cycles. TCRdb redid the calling of the 5' RACE reads with MiXCR, one entry per CDR3 protein. Of hundreds of thousands of distinct CDR3 sequences listed, approximately 31% are singletons. Remarks on this clonotype: Its matching antigen is unknown.

Total RNA, at least 5.5 micrograms per sample, was extracted from PBMCs. The receptor's source is a woman of 80 years or more in good health. The sample comprised blood. The V gene is TRBV20-1, the J gene TRBJ2-5, with a weak D call TRBD1 (7 bases). The DNA end is a closer match to TRBJ2-7, so the J assignment may be wrong. This CDR3 reads CSATRQGGNEQYF. In DNA, the CDR3 is TGCAGTGCTACCCGACAGGGAGGTAACGAGCAGTACTTC.